The 3 T cell receptor beta chains in this list originate from one sample, sequenced in a study of T cells in localized non-small cell lung cancer. Repertoires were generated with immunoSEQ multiplex PCR, while TCRdb's copy carries only in-frame clones and drops some. The sample consists of about 35,000 clones, approximately 89% of them appearing once. Sequencing was performed on peripheral blood mononuclear cells, taken before any cancer treatment. These receptor sequences come from a female donor older than 55 with stage II lung adenocarcinoma.

This chain links TRBV19 with TRBJ1-4; D gene ambiguous. CDR3 length: 15 residues. Germline CDR1 reads LNHDA; CDR2 reads SQIVND (reference sequence). Trimming shortened V by 3 bases and J by 0 bases, and 8 bases separated the two germline ends. CDR3 amino acids: CASSILGSTNEKLFF. CDR3 sequence (DNA): TGTGCCAGTAGTATTCTGGGGTCAACTAATGAAAAACTGTTTTTT.

This chain connects TRBV18 to TRBJ1-5, with D hard to call. The CDR3 is 16 residues long. The V gene's germline CDR1 is KGHSH and CDR2 LQKENI. V shed 2 bases and J shed 0 bases, with 11 bases lying between them. The CDR3 here is CASSPGEPDSNQPQHF. For the CDR3, the DNA is TGTGCCAGCTCACCAGGTGAACCAGATAGCAATCAGCCCCAGCATTTT. The complete variable domain, with remaining parts taken from reference TRBV18 and TRBJ1-5, reads NAGVMQNPRHLVRRRGQEARLRCSPMKGHSHVYWYRQLPEEGLKFMVYLQKENIIDESGMPKERFSAEFPKEGPSILRIQQVVRGDSAAYFCASSPGEPDSNQPQHFGDGTRLSIL.

The J gene is TRBJ2-3, the V gene TRBV5-1; D may be TRBD1 or TRBD2 (5 bases each). The CDR3 has 13 residues. Germline V lookup: CDR1 SGHRS, CDR2 YFSETQ. V shed 4 bases and J shed 8 bases, with 14 bases lying between them. CDR3 sequence reads: CASSLETGTTQYF. The CDR3 nucleotides are TGCGCCAGCAGCCTGGAAACGGGGACTACGCAGTATTTT.